In this sample, the clone carrying this TCR beta chain turned up a few times. The data derive from a study of T cells in Graves' hyperthyroidism and ophthalmopathy. Using RNA transcripts as the source, TCR beta CDR3 regions were amplified. The study used the HTBI primer set for a first-round RT-PCR of the TCR CDR3. A single record per CDR3 protein comes from TCRdb applying MiXCR to the multiplex PCR reads. The table has about 200,000 distinct CDR3 sequences, 17% seen once. Germline assignment: CDR1 DFQATT and CDR2 SNEGSKA (reference sequence). The length of the CDR3 is 14 residues. V was trimmed by 0 bases and J by 7 bases, leaving 14 bases between them.

The sequencing sample was made of blood. The chain is built from TRBV20-1 and TRBJ2-3; D call uncertain. This sequence originates from a man aged 50-59 years with Graves' hyperthyroidism. The CDR3 DNA follows: TGCAGTGCTAGAGACAGTCCCGCTAGAAATACGCAGTATTTT. This sequence encodes CSARDSPARNTQYF.